One sample yielded the 25 T cell receptor beta chains listed below, sequenced in a study of T cell responses to AZD1222 COVID-19 vaccine. Sequencing used immunoSEQ multiplex PCR; TCRdb keeps in-frame clones, though not all of them. The profile shows about 140,000 clones, around 90% of them singletons. The sequencing here drew on peripheral blood, taken 28 days after the second dose of the MenACWY control vaccine. These receptors were taken from an adult who received the MenACWY meningococcal vaccine as a control.

The chain has TRBV2 and TRBJ1-1, with D hard to call. The V gene lost 8 bases and the J gene lost 2 bases, with 18 bases spanning the gap. This CDR3 comprises 15 residues. Germline CDR1 SNHLY, CDR2 FYNNEI. DNA for the CDR3: TGTGCCAGCTCTCCCGCCGGGCCATCCAACACTGAAGCTTTCTTT. Amino acid sequence: CASSPAGPSNTEAFF.

The chain carries TRBV6-2 or TRBV6-3 and TRBJ2-7, with D possibly matching TRBD2 (6 bases). The CDR3 extends over 16 amino acids. Trimming cost V 2 bases and J 2 bases, with 16 bases left between them. The germline CDR1 and CDR2 sequences are MNHEY and SVGEGT. The DNA for the CDR3 is TGTGCCAGCAGTTACACGACCACGGGACTCACCTACGAGCAGTACTTC. This gives the protein CASSYTTTGLTYEQYF.

The chain uses TRBV9 and TRBJ2-3, with TRBD2 matching 16 bases. J gave up 5 bases and V 4 bases, and 4 bases lay outside the gene matches. This CDR3 contains 16 residues. CDR1 and CDR2 (germline): SGDLS, YYNGEE. DNA of the CDR3: TGTGCCAGCAGCTCGGGACTAGCGGGAGGGATAGATACGCAGTATTTT. Its translation is CASSSGLAGGIDTQYF.

This chain links TRBV9 with TRBJ2-7; D might be TRBD2 (5 bases). CDR1 is SGDLS, CDR2 YYNGEE, per germline. The germline V and J ends were trimmed by 3 bases and 6 bases, with 13 bases remaining between them. The CDR3 contains 13 residues. CDR3 nucleotide sequence: TGTGCCAGCAGCGATCCCACTAGTCTCGAGCAGTACTTC. This codes for CASSDPTSLEQYF.

The chain couples TRBV2 to TRBJ1-1, with D uncertain. The germline V and J ends were trimmed by 4 bases and 2 bases, with 8 bases remaining between them. This CDR3 has 13 residues. Germline V gene data show CDR1 as SNHLY and CDR2 as FYNNEI. CDR3 loop: CASSVEINTEAFF. CDR3 DNA: TGTGCCAGCAGTGTTGAGATAAACACTGAAGCTTTCTTT.

Of note for this clone: Other DNA sequences from this sample encode an identical CDR3 as well. The V and J genes are TRBV11-3 and TRBJ1-1, with D unresolved. V lost 3 bases to trimming and J lost 3 bases, with 2 bases between them. CDR1 is SGHNT and CDR2 is YENEEA in the germline V gene. The CDR3 has 11 residues. The CDR3 loop reads CASSLDTEAFF. The CDR3 DNA sequence: TGTGCCAGCAGCTTGGACACTGAAGCTTTCTTT.

The chain employs TRBV9 and TRBJ2-7; TRBD2 matches at 8 bases. The CDR3 runs 15 residues. V lost 2 bases and J lost 1; bases outside the gene matches: 5. The V gene's germline CDR1 is SGDLS and CDR2 YYNGEE. The CDR3 DNA reads as TGTGCCAGCAGCGTCACTAGCGGAGCTTCCTACGAGCAGTACTTC. Translating gives CASSVTSGASYEQYF.

The J gene is TRBJ2-7, the V gene TRBV2; TRBD1 agrees at 7 bases. Germline V gene data show CDR1 as SNHLY and CDR2 as FYNNEI. Trimming removed 6 bases from V and 3 bases from J; junction bases left unmatched: 11. CDR3 size: 15 residues. Here the CDR3 DNA reads TGTGCCAGCAGCTATGGGCAGGGGGTATACTACGAGCAGTACTTC. It specifies CASSYGQGVYYEQYF. Full variable domain (rest looked up from reference TRBV2 and TRBJ2-7): EPEVTQTPSHQVTQMGQEVILRCVPISNHLYFYWYRQILGQKVEFLVSFYNNEISEKSEIFDDQFSVERPDGSNFTLKIRSTKLEDSAMYFCASSYGQGVYYEQYFGPGTRLTVT.

The rearrangement uses TRBV11-3 and TRBJ2-7; 7 bases map to TRBD2. J lost 7 bases, V lost 8 bases, and 14 bases had no gene match. Germline-derived CDR1 and CDR2 are SGHNT and YENEEA. The CDR3 consists of 14 residues. The CDR3 region is CASGAGTGGGEQYF. The CDR3 DNA follows: TGTGCCAGCGGGGCCGGGACGGGAGGAGGGGAGCAGTACTTC.

The chain couples TRBV28 to TRBJ2-7; D gene unclear. V was clipped by 3 bases and J by 2 bases, with 14 bases between them. There are 15 residues in the CDR3. Germline V gene data show CDR1 as MDHEN and CDR2 as SYDVKM. The CDR3 sequence is CASSLGRNHPYEQYF. The CDR3 DNA is TGTGCCAGCAGTTTGGGCAGAAACCACCCCTACGAGCAGTACTTC.

V and J are TRBV4-1 and TRBJ1-1, with TRBD1 matching over 11 bases. This CDR3 spans 13 amino acids. With 7 bases clipped from V and 4 bases from J, the junction kept 2 bases outside the gene matches. Germline lookup yields CDR1 MGHRA and CDR2 YSYEKL. CDR3 sequence reads: CASTGTGGTEAFF. In nucleotides, the CDR3 is TGCGCCAGCACCGGGACAGGGGGCACTGAAGCTTTCTTT.

This chain uses TRBV7-2 with TRBJ2-7; TRBD2 matches 9 bases. V lost 2 bases and J lost 5; bases outside the gene matches: 7. Looked up from germline, CDR1 is SGHTA and CDR2 is FQGNSA. The CDR3 is 15 residues long. The CDR3 DNA is TGTGCCAGCAGCTTATCACCGGGACTAGCAAACGAGCAGTACTTC. This gives the protein CASSLSPGLANEQYF.

The J gene is TRBJ2-1, the V gene TRBV9; maybe TRBD2 (7 bases). V was trimmed by 1 base and J by 2 bases, leaving 13 bases between them. The CDR3 loop spans 16 amino acids. In germline, CDR1 is SGDLS, CDR2 YYNGEE. CDR3: CASSVLGAGAYNEQFF. The CDR3 DNA is TGTGCCAGCAGCGTACTGGGGGCGGGGGCCTACAATGAGCAGTTCTTC.

A few counts support this clone. The chain uses TRBV6-5 and TRBJ1-3; D uncertain. Trimming removed 8 bases from V and 0 bases from J, with 8 bases in between. This CDR3 comprises 13 residues. Germline V lookup: CDR1 MNHEY, CDR2 SVGAGI. In nucleotides, the CDR3 is TGTGCCAGCTTTGAGAGCTCTGGAAACACCATATATTTT. Amino acid sequence: CASFESSGNTIYF.

The rearrangement joins TRBV29-1 to TRBJ1-4; TRBD1 agrees at 9 bases. Germline V lookup: CDR1 SQVTM, CDR2 ANQGSEA. This CDR3 contains 15 residues. V was pared by 4 bases and J by 5 bases, with 8 bases of the junction left unmatched. The CDR3 sequence is CSVGGPGQGNEKLFF. For the CDR3, the DNA is TGCAGCGTTGGTGGTCCAGGACAGGGGAATGAAAAACTGTTTTTT.

This clone was detected a few times. The gene calls are TRBV6-2 or TRBV6-3 and TRBJ1-5; D gene uncertain. Germline loops: CDR1 MNHEY, CDR2 SVGEGT. This CDR3 region has 15 residues. V lost 6 bases and J lost 0, with 12 bases in between. For the CDR3, the DNA is TGTGCCAGCAGCTCGGACGGACTTAGCAATCAGCCCCAGCATTTT. Translating gives CASSSDGLSNQPQHF.

This clone was seen a single time. The genes are TRBV27 and TRBJ1-1, with D possibly matching TRBD1 (5 bases). Trimming shortened V by 9 bases and J by 4 bases, and 12 bases separated the two germline ends. CDR1 and CDR2 from the germline V gene are MNHEY and SMNVEV (reference sequence). The CDR3 runs to 12 residues. The CDR3 loop is CASTGPGTEAFF. CDR3 coding DNA: TGTGCCAGTACAGGCCCAGGCACTGAAGCTTTCTTT.

The V call is TRBV6-4, the J call TRBJ1-3; D is unclear. The length of the CDR3 is 18 residues. V lost 8 bases and J 1 base, leaving 24 bases between the germline ends. Germline V gene sequence: CDR1 MRHNA, CDR2 SNTAGT. The CDR3 sequence is CASPFDLGLLVSGNTIYF. DNA of the CDR3: TGTGCCAGCCCGTTCGACCTCGGCCTCCTTGTTTCTGGAAACACCATATATTTT.

The chain carries TRBV10-3 and TRBJ1-4; tentative D call: TRBD1 (6 bases). The germline CDR1 and CDR2 sequences are ENHRY and SYGVKD. The CDR3 runs to 13 residues. V was pared by 9 bases and J by 0 bases, with 8 bases between. Here the CDR3 reads CAIRGSTNEKLFF. The CDR3 DNA reads as TGTGCCATAAGGGGGTCAACTAATGAAAAACTGTTTTTT.

The rearrangement links TRBV19 to TRBJ1-5; no clear D. Germline CDR1 and CDR2: LNHDA and SQIVND (reference sequence). Trimming removed 1 base from V and 8 bases from J, with 9 bases in between. The CDR3 contains 13 residues. CDR3 nucleotides: TGTGCCAGTAGTATAGGGGCCATCAAGCCCCAGCATTTT. As protein: CASSIGAIKPQHF. The complete variable domain, with remaining parts taken from reference TRBV19 and TRBJ1-5, reads DGGITQSPKYLFRKEGQNVTLSCEQNLNHDAMYWYRQDPGQGLRLIYYSQIVNDFQKGDIAEGYSVSREKKESFPLTVTSAQKNPTAFYLCASSIGAIKPQHFGDGTRLSIL.

The genes are TRBV30 and TRBJ2-3; TRBD1 is a possible D gene (6 bases). The CDR3 totals 14 residues. The V and J ends lost 0 bases and 2 bases respectively, with 9 bases between them. Germline V CDR1 and CDR2: GTSNPN, SVGIG (reference sequence). This chain's CDR3 is CAWSVQGPTDTQYF. The CDR3 region has the DNA TGTGCCTGGAGTGTACAGGGACCCACAGATACGCAGTATTTT.

The chain carries TRBV29-1 and TRBJ1-1; D possibly corresponds to TRBD1 (5 bases). V was cut by 4 bases and J by 8 bases, with 11 bases left in between. CDR1 is SQVTM and CDR2 is ANQGSEA in the germline V gene. The CDR3 totals 11 residues. The CDR3 DNA sequence: TGCAGCGTTGCGGGGGAAATAGAAGCTTTCTTT. It translates to CSVAGEIEAFF.

The chain links TRBV28 to TRBJ1-2, with D perhaps TRBD1 (5 bases). CDR1 is MDHEN and CDR2 is SYDVKM in the germline V gene. The ends were cut back, 3 bases at V and 8 bases at J, with 13 bases in the middle. The CDR3 totals 13 residues. This CDR3 reads CASSFGGGRGYTF. CDR3 DNA sequence: TGTGCCAGCAGTTTTGGGGGGGGAAGGGGCTACACCTTC.

This chain connects TRBV11-2 to TRBJ2-1; 11 positions match TRBD2. The V gene's germline CDR1 is SGHAT and CDR2 FQNNGV. The CDR3 runs 18 residues. The junction had 12 bases not matched to a gene; V was cut back by 4 bases and J by 4 bases. This CDR3 is CASSYRYTSGGSYNEQFF. The CDR3 bases are TGTGCCAGCAGCTACCGTTATACTAGCGGGGGATCGTACAATGAGCAGTTCTTC.

The rearrangement links TRBV5-4 to TRBJ1-1; D uncertain. Trimming stripped 0 bases from V and 0 bases from J, with 6 bases between. The germline V gene encodes CDR1 SGHNT and CDR2 YYREEE (reference sequence). This CDR3 spans 14 amino acids. This CDR3 reads CASSLGQMNTEAFF. CDR3 DNA: TGTGCCAGCAGCTTGGGGCAGATGAACACTGAAGCTTTCTTT.